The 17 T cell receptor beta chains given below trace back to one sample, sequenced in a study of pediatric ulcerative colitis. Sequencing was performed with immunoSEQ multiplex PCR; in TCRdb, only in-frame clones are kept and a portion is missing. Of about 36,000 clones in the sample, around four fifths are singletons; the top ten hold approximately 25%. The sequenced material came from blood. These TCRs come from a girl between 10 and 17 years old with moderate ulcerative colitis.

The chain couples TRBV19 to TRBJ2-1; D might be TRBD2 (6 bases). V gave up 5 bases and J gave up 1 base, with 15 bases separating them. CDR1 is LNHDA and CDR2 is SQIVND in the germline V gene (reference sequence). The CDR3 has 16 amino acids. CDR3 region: CASSPQTSLSYNEQFF. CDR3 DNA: TGTGCCAGTAGTCCGCAGACTAGTTTGTCCTACAATGAGCAGTTCTTC.

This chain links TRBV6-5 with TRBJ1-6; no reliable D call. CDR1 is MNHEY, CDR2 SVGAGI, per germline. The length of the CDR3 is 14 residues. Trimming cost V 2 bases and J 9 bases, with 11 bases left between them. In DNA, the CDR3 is TGTGCCAGCAGTTACCCCCAGTGGGCTTCACCCCTCCACTTT. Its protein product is CASSYPQWASPLHF.

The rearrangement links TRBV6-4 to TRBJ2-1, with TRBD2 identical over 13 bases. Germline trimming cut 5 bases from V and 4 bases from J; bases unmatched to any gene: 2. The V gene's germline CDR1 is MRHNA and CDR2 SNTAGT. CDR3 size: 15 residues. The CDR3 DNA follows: TGTGCCAGCAGTTTGGGACTAGCGGGGTACAATGAGCAGTTCTTC. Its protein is CASSLGLAGYNEQFF.

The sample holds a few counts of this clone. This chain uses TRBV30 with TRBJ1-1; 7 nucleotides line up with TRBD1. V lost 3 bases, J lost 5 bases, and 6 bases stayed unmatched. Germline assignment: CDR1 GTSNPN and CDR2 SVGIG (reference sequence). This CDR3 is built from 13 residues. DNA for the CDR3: TGTGCCTGGAGGATGAAGGGGGCGACTGAAGCTTTCTTT. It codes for CAWRMKGATEAFF.

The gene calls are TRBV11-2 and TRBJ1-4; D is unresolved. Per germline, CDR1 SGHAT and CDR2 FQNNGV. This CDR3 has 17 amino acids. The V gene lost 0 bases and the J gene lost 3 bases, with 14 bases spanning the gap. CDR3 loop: CASSLDPSRTPNEKLFF. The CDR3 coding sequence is TGTGCCAGCAGCTTAGATCCCAGTCGAACACCTAATGAAAAACTGTTTTTT.

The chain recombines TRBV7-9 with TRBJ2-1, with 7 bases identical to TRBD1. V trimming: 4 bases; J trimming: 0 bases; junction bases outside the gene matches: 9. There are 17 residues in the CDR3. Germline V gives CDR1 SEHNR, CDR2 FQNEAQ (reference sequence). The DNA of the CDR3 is TGTGCCAGCAGCTCGCCCGTGGGACAGAGCTCCTACAATGAGCAGTTCTTC. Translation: CASSSPVGQSSYNEQFF.

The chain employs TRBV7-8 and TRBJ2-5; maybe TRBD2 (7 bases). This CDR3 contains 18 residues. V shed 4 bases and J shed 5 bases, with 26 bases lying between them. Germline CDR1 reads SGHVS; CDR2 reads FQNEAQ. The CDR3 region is CASSSRGAQGPDPETQYF. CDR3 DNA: TGTGCCAGCAGCTCCCGGGGGGCCCAGGGCCCTGACCCGGAGACCCAGTACTTC.

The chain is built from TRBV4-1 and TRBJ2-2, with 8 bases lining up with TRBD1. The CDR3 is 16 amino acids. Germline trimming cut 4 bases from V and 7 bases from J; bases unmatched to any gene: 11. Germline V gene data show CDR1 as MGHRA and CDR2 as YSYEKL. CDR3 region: CASSLSPQGAVGELFF. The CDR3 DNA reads TGCGCCAGCAGCCTAAGCCCCCAGGGGGCGGTCGGGGAGCTGTTTTTT.

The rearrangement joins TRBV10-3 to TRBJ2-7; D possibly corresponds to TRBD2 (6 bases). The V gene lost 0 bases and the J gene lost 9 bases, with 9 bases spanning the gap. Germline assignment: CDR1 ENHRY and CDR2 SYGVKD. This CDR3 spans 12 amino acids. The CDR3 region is CAISESEGRQYF. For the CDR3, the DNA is TGTGCCATCAGTGAGTCGGAGGGGAGGCAGTACTTC.

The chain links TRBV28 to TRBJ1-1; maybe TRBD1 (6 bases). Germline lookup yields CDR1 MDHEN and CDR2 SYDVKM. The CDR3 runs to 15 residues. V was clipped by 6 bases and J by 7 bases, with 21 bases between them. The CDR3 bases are TGTGCCAGCAGATTTCCTTCTACCAGGGGAAGTGAAGCTTTCTTT. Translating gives CASRFPSTRGSEAFF.

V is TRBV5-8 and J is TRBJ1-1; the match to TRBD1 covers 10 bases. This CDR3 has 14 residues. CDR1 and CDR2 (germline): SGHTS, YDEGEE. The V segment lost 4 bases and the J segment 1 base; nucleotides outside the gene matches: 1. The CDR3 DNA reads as TGTGCCAGCAGCCGGGACAGGGGGAACACTGAAGCTTTCTTT. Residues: CASSRDRGNTEAFF. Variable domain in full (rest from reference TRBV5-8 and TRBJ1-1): EAGVTQSPTHLIKTRGQQATLRCSPISGHTSVYWYQQALGLGLQFLLWYDEGEERNRGNFPPRFSGRQFPNYSSELNVNALELEDSALYLCASSRDRGNTEAFFGQGTRLTVV.

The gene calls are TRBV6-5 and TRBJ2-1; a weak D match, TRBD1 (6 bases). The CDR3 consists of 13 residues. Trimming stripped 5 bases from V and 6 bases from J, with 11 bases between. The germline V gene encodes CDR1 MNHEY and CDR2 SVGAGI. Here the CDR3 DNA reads TGTGCCAGCAGTCCTACAGGGCGCAATGAGCAGTTCTTC. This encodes CASSPTGRNEQFF.

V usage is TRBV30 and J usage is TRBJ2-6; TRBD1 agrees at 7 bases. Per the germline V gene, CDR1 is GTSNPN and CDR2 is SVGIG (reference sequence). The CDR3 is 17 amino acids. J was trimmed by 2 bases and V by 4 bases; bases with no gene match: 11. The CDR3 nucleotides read TGTGCCTGGATACCCCGGACAGGCCTTACTGGGGCCAACGTCCTGACTTTC. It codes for CAWIPRTGLTGANVLTF.

DNA for the CDR3: TGCGCCAGCAGCCAAGACAGGGTCTACACAGATACGCAGTATTTT. Protein: CASSQDRVYTDTQYF. The chain uses TRBV4-3 and TRBJ2-3; a possible D gene is TRBD1 (5 bases). Germline CDR1 reads LGHNA; CDR2 reads YSLEER. CDR3 length: 15 amino acids. Trimming removed 0 bases from V and 2 bases from J, with 9 bases in between.

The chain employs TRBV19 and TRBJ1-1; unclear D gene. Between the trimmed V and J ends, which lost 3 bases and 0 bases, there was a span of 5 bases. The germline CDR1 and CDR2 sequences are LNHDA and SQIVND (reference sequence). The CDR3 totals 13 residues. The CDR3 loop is CASSMAVNTEAFF. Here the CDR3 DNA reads TGTGCCAGTAGTATGGCAGTGAACACTGAAGCTTTCTTT.

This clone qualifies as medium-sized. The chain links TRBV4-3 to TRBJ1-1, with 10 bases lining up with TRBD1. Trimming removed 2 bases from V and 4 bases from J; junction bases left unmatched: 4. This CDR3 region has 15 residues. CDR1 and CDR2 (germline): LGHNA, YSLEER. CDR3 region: CASSQPGQGITEAFF. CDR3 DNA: TGCGCCAGCAGCCAACCGGGACAGGGGATCACTGAAGCTTTCTTT.

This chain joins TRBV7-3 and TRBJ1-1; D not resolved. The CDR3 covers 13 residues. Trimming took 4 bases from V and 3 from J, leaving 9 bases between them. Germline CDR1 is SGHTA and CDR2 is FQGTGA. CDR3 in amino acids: CASSSLWDTEAFF. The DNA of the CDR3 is TGTGCCAGCAGCTCCTTATGGGACACTGAAGCTTTCTTT.